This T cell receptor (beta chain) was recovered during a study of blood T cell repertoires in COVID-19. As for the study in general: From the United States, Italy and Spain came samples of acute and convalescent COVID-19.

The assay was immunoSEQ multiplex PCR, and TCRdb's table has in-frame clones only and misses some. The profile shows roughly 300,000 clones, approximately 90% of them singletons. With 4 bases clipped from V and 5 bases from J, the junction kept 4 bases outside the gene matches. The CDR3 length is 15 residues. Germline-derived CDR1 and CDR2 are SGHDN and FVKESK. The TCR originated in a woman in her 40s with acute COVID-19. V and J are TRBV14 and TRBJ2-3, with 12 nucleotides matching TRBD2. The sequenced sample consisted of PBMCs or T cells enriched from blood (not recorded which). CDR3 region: CASSPLAGGVDTQYF. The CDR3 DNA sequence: TGTGCCAGCAGCCCTCTAGCGGGAGGGGTAGATACGCAGTATTTT.